This TCR beta chain was recorded in a study of T cell repertoires in cytomegalovirus infection. Overall study: Public TCR beta signatures marked donors with CMV infection and the matching HLA.

V dropped 5 bases and J dropped 1 base, with 12 bases sitting between them. Germline lookup yields CDR1 LNHDA and CDR2 SQIVND (reference sequence). There are 15 residues in the CDR3. TCRdb redid the calling of the reads with MiXCR, one entry per CDR3 protein. The repertoire holds hundreds of thousands of distinct CDR3 sequences, with 8% to 9.5% as singletons. In this sample, this clonotype turned up many times. The chain uses TRBV19 and TRBJ1-5, with TRBD1 as a possible D gene (5 bases). The receptor was derived from a human donor in good health (CMV status not recorded). Some clones in this sample may be carry-over from other donors' samples. What was sequenced was PBMCs. This CDR3 reads CASSFRDGSNQPQHF. CDR3 nucleotide sequence: TGTGCCAGTAGTTTCCGGGACGGAAGCAATCAGCCCCAGCATTTT.